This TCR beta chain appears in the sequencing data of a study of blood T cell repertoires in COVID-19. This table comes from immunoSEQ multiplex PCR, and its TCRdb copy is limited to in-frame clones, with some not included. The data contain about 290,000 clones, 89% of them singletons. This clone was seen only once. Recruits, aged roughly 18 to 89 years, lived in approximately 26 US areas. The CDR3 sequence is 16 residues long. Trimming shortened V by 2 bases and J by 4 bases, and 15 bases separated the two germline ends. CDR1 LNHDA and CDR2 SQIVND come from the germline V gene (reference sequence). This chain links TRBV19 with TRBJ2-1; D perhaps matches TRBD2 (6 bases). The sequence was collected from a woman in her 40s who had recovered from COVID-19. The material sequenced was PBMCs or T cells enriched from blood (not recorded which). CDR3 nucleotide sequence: TGTGCCAGTAGTATATGGGGCGGGAACAGTTACAATGAGCAGTTCTTC. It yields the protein CASSIWGGNSYNEQFF.